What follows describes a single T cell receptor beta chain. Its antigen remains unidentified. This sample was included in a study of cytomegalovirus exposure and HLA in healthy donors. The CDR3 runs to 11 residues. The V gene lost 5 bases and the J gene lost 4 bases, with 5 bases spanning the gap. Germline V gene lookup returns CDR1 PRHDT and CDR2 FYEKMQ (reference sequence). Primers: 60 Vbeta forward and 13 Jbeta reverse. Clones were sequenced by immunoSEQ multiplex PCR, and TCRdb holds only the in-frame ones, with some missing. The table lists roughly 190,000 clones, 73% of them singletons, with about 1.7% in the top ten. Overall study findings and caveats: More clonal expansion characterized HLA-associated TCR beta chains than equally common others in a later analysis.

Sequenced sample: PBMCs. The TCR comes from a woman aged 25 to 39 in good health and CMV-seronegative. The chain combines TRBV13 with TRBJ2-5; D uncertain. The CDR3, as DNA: TGTGCCAGCAGCGCGCTAGAGACCCAGTACTTC. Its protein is CASSALETQYF.